This record looks at one T cell receptor beta chain sequence and its context. With 4 bases clipped from V and 3 bases from J, the junction kept 7 bases outside the gene matches. The CDR3 consists of 15 residues. Germline CDR1 and CDR2: SGHRS and YFSETQ. The sample comes from a study of shared T cell receptors in the human thymus. Using immunoSEQ multiplex PCR, the repertoire was profiled, and TCRdb retains in-frame clones only, with some absent. The sample holds 500,000 to 750,000 clones, roughly 90% seen once. This same sample was also part of a study on human thymus T cells. That paper adds: From resections taken during corrective heart surgery, the thymus tissue was obtained. V and J genes seemed to be used with bias in thymic and blood repertoires.

This TCR came from a boy in the first two years of life with a congenital heart defect. The V and J genes are TRBV5-1 and TRBJ2-7, with TRBD2 matching over 10 bases. Sequencing used thymocytes. This chain's CDR3 is CASSVSSGRSYEQYF. The CDR3 DNA reads TGCGCCAGCAGCGTGTCTAGCGGGAGAAGCTACGAGCAGTACTTC.